This is a list of T cell receptor beta chains from one sample in a study of T cell responses to AZD1222 COVID-19 vaccine. The repertoire was sequenced with immunoSEQ multiplex PCR; TCRdb's copy has only in-frame clones and lacks some. The table lists more than 90,000 clones, about 89% of them singletons. The source material was peripheral blood, sampled 28 days after the second AZD1222 dose. The receptors originated from an adult who received the AZD1222 COVID-19 vaccine. Each CDR3 is given with its conserved first and last residue. The order of the fields is clone size, CDR3 length, D gene, J gene, V gene, CDR3 protein, CDR3 DNA. The D gene is left open where the match is weak. Size values are once, few and many counts, or a class for expanded clones, and some rows have none.

>NA|15|TRBD1|TRBJ1-2|TRBV4-1
CASSQDPQGGYGYTF
TGCGCCAGCAGCCAAGATCCACAGGGGGGCTATGGCTACACCTTC
>NA|13|NA|TRBJ2-5|TRBV2
CATTADRQETQYF
TGTGCCACAACCGCTGACAGACAAGAGACCCAGTACTTC
>NA|14|TRBD1|TRBJ2-7|TRBV19
CASSPGQMTYEQYF
TGTGCCAGCAGCCCGGGACAGATGACCTACGAGCAGTACTTC
>NA|14|NA|TRBJ1-5|TRBV4-1
CASSQRRDNQPQHF
TGCGCCAGCAGCCAGAGGAGAGACAATCAGCCCCAGCATTTT
>NA|11|NA|TRBJ2-7|TRBV25-1
CASSSAYEQYF
TGTGCCAGCAGTTCCGCCTACGAGCAGTACTTC
>NA|17|NA|TRBJ2-7|TRBV21-1
CASSKVPRGGDPYEQYF
TGTGCCAGCAGCAAAGTGCCCCGGGGGGGGGACCCCTACGAGCAGTACTTC
>NA|15|NA|TRBJ2-1|TRBV7-2
CASSLVAGWYNEQFF
TGTGCCAGCAGCTTAGTTGCGGGGTGGTACAATGAGCAGTTCTTC
>NA|13|NA|TRBJ2-1|TRBV6-5
CASSPEGSGEQFF
TGTGCCAGCAGTCCCGAGGGGTCTGGGGAGCAGTTCTTC
>NA|17|TRBD1|TRBJ2-5|TRBV7-7
CASSRSGGPLSQETQYF
TGTGCTAGCAGCCGCTCAGGGGGCCCGCTTTCCCAAGAGACCCAGTACTTC
>once|16|NA|TRBJ2-7|TRBV21-1
CASSKGPSGSSYEQYF
TGTGCCAGCAGCAAAGGGCCTAGCGGAAGCTCCTACGAGCAGTACTTC
>once|16|NA|TRBJ1-1|TRBV7-6
CASSLASSIGGLEAFF
TGTGCCAGCAGCTTAGCTTCTTCTATTGGGGGGCTAGAAGCTTTCTTT
>NA|14|NA|TRBJ1-1|TRBV27
CASSLVPGNTEAFF
TGTGCCAGCAGTTTAGTTCCAGGGAACACTGAAGCTTTCTTT
>NA|12|NA|TRBJ1-5|TRBV10-3
CAISEGGQPQHF
TGTGCCATCAGTGAAGGGGGTCAGCCCCAGCATTTT
>once|15|TRBD1|TRBJ2-1|TRBV27
CASRGEWTGADEQFF
TGTGCCAGCAGGGGGGAATGGACAGGGGCGGATGAGCAGTTCTTC
>NA|14|TRBD2|TRBJ2-5|TRBV24-1
CATSASGRLETQYF
TGTGCCACCAGTGCTAGCGGGCGGCTGGAGACCCAGTACTTC
>NA|18|TRBD2|TRBJ2-3|TRBV4-2
CASSQRLRGSEAPDTQYF
TGTGCCAGCAGCCAAAGGCTCCGCGGGAGTGAAGCACCAGATACGCAGTATTTT
>NA|13|TRBD2|TRBJ2-7|TRBV3-1/TRBV3-2
CASSRSGSYEQYF
TGTGCCAGCAGCCGTAGCGGGAGCTACGAGCAGTACTTC
>NA|15|NA|TRBJ2-5|TRBV7-6
CASSLAKLGVETQYF
TGTGCCAGCAGCTTAGCGAAACTAGGAGTCGAGACCCAGTACTTC
>NA|14|TRBD1|TRBJ1-2|TRBV7-9
CASSLGQGYSGYTF
TGTGCCAGCAGCTTAGGACAGGGCTATTCTGGCTACACCTTC
>NA|15|TRBD2|TRBJ2-7|TRBV11-2
CASSLGASGTYEQYF
TGTGCCAGCAGCTTAGGGGCTAGCGGGACCTACGAGCAGTACTTC
>few|13|NA|TRBJ1-2|TRBV2
CASTITVSYGYTF
TGTGCCAGTACGATTACAGTTAGCTATGGCTACACCTTC
>NA|12|NA|TRBJ2-7|TRBV6-6
CASRADGYEQYF
TGTGCCAGCAGGGCCGACGGCTACGAGCAGTACTTC